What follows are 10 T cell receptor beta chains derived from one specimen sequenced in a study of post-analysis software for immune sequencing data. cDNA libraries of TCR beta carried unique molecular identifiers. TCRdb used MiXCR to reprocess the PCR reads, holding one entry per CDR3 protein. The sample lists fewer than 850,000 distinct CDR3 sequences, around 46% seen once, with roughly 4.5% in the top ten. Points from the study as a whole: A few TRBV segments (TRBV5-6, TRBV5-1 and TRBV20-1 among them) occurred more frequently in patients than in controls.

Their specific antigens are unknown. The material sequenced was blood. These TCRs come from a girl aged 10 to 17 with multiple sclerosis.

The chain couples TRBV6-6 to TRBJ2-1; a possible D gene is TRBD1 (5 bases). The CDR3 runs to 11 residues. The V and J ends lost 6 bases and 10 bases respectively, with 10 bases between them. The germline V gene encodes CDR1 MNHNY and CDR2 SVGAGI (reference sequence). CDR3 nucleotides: TGTGCCAGCAGCACCCCAGGGGAGCAGTTCTTC. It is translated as CASSTPGEQFF.

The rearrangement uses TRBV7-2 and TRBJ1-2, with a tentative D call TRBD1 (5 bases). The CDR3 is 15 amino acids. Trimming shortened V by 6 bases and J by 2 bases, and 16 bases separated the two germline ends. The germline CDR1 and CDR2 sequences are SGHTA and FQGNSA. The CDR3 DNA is TGTGCCAGCAGACCTGGGGCAGGGTCCAACTATGGCTACACCTTC. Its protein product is CASRPGAGSNYGYTF.

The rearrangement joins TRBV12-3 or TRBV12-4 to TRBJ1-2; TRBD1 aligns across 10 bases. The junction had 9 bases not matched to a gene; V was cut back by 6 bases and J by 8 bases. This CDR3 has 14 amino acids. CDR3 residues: CASRGTGAWGGYTF. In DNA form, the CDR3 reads TGTGCCAGCAGGGGGACAGGGGCCTGGGGCGGCTACACCTTC.

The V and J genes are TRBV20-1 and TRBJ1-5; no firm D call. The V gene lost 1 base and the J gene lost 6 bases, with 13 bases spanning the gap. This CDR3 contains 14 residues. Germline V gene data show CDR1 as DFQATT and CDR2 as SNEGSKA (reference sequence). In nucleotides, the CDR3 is TGCAGTGCTAGAGCCAATTTGGAAAGTCAGCCCCAGCATTTT. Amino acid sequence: CSARANLESQPQHF.

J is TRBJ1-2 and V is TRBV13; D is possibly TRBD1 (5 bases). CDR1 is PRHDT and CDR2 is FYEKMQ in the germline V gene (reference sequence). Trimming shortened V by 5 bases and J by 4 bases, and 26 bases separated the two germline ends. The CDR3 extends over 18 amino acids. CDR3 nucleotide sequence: TGTGCCAGCAGCCCCCTCCTACAGGACGACCTGACTTTCTATGGCTACACCTTC. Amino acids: CASSPLLQDDLTFYGYTF.

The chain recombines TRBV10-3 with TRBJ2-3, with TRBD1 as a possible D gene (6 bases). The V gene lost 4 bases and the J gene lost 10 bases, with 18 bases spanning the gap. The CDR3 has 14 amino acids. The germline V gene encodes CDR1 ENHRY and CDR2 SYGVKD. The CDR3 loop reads CAISGQALEAPQYF. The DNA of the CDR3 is TGTGCCATCAGTGGACAGGCACTGGAGGCTCCGCAGTATTTT.

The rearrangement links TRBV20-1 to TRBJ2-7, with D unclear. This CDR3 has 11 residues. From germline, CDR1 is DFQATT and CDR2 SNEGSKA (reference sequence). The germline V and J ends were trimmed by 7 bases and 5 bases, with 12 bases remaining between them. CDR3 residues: CSGGLKDEQYF. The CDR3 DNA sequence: TGCAGTGGGGGTTTAAAAGACGAGCAGTACTTC.

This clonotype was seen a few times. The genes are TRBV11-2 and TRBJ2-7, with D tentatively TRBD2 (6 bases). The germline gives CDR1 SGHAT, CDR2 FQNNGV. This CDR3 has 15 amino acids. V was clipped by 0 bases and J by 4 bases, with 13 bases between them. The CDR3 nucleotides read TGTGCCAGCAGCTTAGATGCCCCAGGAGGGTACGAGCAGTACTTC. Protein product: CASSLDAPGGYEQYF.

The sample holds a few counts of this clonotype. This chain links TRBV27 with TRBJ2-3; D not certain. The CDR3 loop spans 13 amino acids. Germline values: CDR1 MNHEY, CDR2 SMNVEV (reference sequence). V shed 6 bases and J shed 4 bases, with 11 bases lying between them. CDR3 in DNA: TGTGCCAGCAGCGCCGGGTCACCAGATACGCAGTATTTT. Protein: CASSAGSPDTQYF.

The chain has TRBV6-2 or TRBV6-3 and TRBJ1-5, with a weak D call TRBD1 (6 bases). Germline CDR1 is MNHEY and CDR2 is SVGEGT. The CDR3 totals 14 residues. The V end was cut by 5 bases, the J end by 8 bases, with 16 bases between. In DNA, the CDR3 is TGTGCCAGCAGTGAGGGGGGGATCGGGAAGCCCCAGCATTTT. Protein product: CASSEGGIGKPQHF.